The 14 T cell receptor beta chains below were found in one sample sequenced in a study of blood T cell repertoires in COVID-19. Some clones are missing from TCRdb's copy, which holds only in-frame ones; the method was immunoSEQ multiplex PCR. The sample records around 130,000 clones, approximately 80% being singletons. Material: peripheral blood. The receptor source for this set is a woman between 55 and 75 years old with acute or convalescent COVID-19.

The chain carries TRBV24-1 and TRBJ1-4; 8 bases match TRBD1. J lost 4 bases, V lost 5 bases, and 5 bases had no gene match. CDR1 and CDR2 (germline): KGHDR, SFDVKD. The CDR3 is 15 residues long. DNA for the CDR3: TGTGCCACCAGTGTCGGGACAGGCCGTAATGAAAAACTGTTTTTT. Its protein product is CATSVGTGRNEKLFF.

This clone was seen a single time. The chain joins TRBV18 to TRBJ1-1; 8 bases are a match to TRBD1. Losses at the gene ends were 5 bases for V and 5 bases for J; bases not matched to a gene: 10. Germline values: CDR1 KGHSH, CDR2 LQKENI. The CDR3 runs 15 residues. This chain's CDR3 is CASSSQGAWETEAFF. The CDR3 nucleotides are TGTGCCAGCTCATCCCAGGGGGCGTGGGAAACTGAAGCTTTCTTT.

This clone has a single count. The chain is built from TRBV12-5 and TRBJ1-2; D call uncertain. Germline CDR1 LGHNT, CDR2 FRNRAP. V gave up 2 bases and J gave up 7 bases, with 8 bases separating them. The CDR3 loop spans 12 amino acids. The CDR3 loop is CASGLSTLGYTF. The CDR3 coding sequence is TGTGCTAGTGGTTTGAGCACCCTTGGCTACACCTTC. Variable domain in full (rest from reference TRBV12-5 and TRBJ1-2): DARVTQTPRHKVTEMGQEVTMRCQPILGHNTVFWYRQTMMQGLELLAYFRNRAPLDDSGMPKDRFSAEMPDATLATLKIQPSEPRDSAVYFCASGLSTLGYTFGSGTRLTVV.

The gene calls are TRBV19 and TRBJ1-2; D call uncertain. The germline V and J ends were trimmed by 10 bases and 4 bases, with 13 bases remaining between them. Per germline, CDR1 LNHDA and CDR2 SQIVND (reference sequence). This CDR3 region has 12 residues. The CDR3 coding sequence is TGTGCCACCTCGCGAATTGGCTATGGCTACACCTTC. It codes for CATSRIGYGYTF. Looking up the rest from reference TRBV19 and TRBJ1-2 gives the full variable domain: DGGITQSPKYLFRKEGQNVTLSCEQNLNHDAMYWYRQDPGQGLRLIYYSQIVNDFQKGDIAEGYSVSREKKESFPLTVTSAQKNPTAFYLCATSRIGYGYTFGSGTRLTVV.

This clone came up a few times. The chain uses TRBV5-4 and TRBJ1-2; D not resolved. Looked up from germline, CDR1 is SGHNT and CDR2 is YYREEE (reference sequence). The CDR3 runs 14 residues. The V end was cut by 4 bases, the J end by 7 bases, with 17 bases between. CDR3 protein: CASSGRHAEGGYTF. DNA of the CDR3: TGTGCCAGCAGCGGAAGGCACGCGGAGGGTGGCTACACCTTC.

The chain joins TRBV7-3 to TRBJ2-1; 7 bases fit TRBD1. V gave up 1 base and J gave up 6 bases; unmatched junction bases: 12. The CDR3 is 17 residues long. Germline loops: CDR1 SGHTA, CDR2 FQGTGA. The CDR3 nucleotides are TGTGCCAGCAGCTTAAGTGCCCTTAAAGGGGGCCTCAATGAGCAGTTCTTC. It yields the protein CASSLSALKGGLNEQFF.

The chain couples TRBV4-2 to TRBJ2-4, with D maybe TRBD2 (7 bases). V lost 5 bases and J lost 9, with 14 bases in between. The CDR3 totals 13 residues. CDR1 is LGHNA, CDR2 YNFKEQ, per germline. In DNA form, the CDR3 reads TGTGCCAGCAGCTCCGGGGGGCGGGGCATTCAGTACTTC. It codes for CASSSGGRGIQYF.

The rearrangement joins TRBV6-5 to TRBJ2-7, with D unresolved. The V end lost 6 bases, the J end lost 9 bases, and 18 bases lay between the germline ends. This CDR3 is 13 amino acids long. The germline gives CDR1 MNHEY, CDR2 SVGAGI. The CDR3 loop reads CASRMKEDSRQYV. For the CDR3, the DNA is TGTGCCAGCAGGATGAAAGAAGACTCGCGGCAGTACGTC.

Here the CDR3 DNA reads TGTGCCAGCAGCTATGACACTGTAGGCGAGCAGTACTTC. This translates into CASSYDTVGEQYF. The V gene is TRBV7-2, the J gene TRBJ2-7; D is unresolved. The CDR3 covers 13 residues. Germline V gene sequence: CDR1 SGHTA, CDR2 FQGNSA. V was cut by 4 bases and J by 6 bases, with 13 bases left in between.

This chain joins TRBV5-1 and TRBJ1-1; 8 bases line up with TRBD1. The length of the CDR3 is 14 residues. V shed 4 bases, J shed 5 bases, and the junction held 7 bases outside the gene matches. CDR1 and CDR2 (germline): SGHRS, YFSETQ. This chain's CDR3 is CASSVDRATTEAFF. CDR3 coding DNA: TGCGCCAGCAGCGTGGACAGGGCTACGACTGAAGCTTTCTTT. Filled out from reference TRBV5-1 and TRBJ1-1, the complete variable domain reads KAGVTQTPRYLIKTRGQQVTLSCSPISGHRSVSWYQQTPGQGLQFLFEYFSETQRNKGNFPGRFSGRQFSNSRSEMNVSTLELGDSALYLCASSVDRATTEAFFGQGTRLTVV.

The rearrangement uses TRBV2 and TRBJ1-1; D perhaps matches TRBD1 (6 bases). There are 17 residues in the CDR3. Trimming removed 7 bases at V and 1 base at J, with 22 bases between. CDR1 and CDR2 from the germline V gene are SNHLY and FYNNEI. CDR3 region: CASTNGFLTGKNTEAFF. CDR3 sequence (DNA): TGTGCCAGCACTAACGGATTTCTCACAGGGAAGAACACTGAAGCTTTCTTT.

This chain joins TRBV30 and TRBJ1-2; D call uncertain. The germline V gene encodes CDR1 GTSNPN and CDR2 SVGIG (reference sequence). This CDR3 is 12 amino acids long. With 0 bases removed from V and 6 bases from J, the gap between germline ends came to 8 bases. The CDR3 nucleotides read TGTGCCTGGAGTGTACTAAGGCATGGCTACACCTTC. This gives the protein CAWSVLRHGYTF. Drawing the rest from reference TRBV30 and TRBJ1-2, the complete variable domain is SQTIHQWPATLVQPVGSPLSLECTVEGTSNPNLYWYRQAAGRGLQLLFYSVGIGQISSEVPQNLSASRPQDRQFILSSKKLLLSDSGFYLCAWSVLRHGYTFGSGTRLTVV.

The rearrangement joins TRBV24-1 to TRBJ2-7; D is uncertain. V lost 9 bases and J lost 6, with 5 bases in between. CDR1 is KGHDR and CDR2 is SFDVKD in the germline V gene. This CDR3 has 9 amino acids. This CDR3 is CATLFEQYV. The CDR3 DNA reads as TGTGCCACCCTATTCGAGCAGTACGTC.

The chain joins TRBV12-5 to TRBJ1-2, with TRBD1 matching 8 bases. The germline V gene encodes CDR1 LGHNT and CDR2 FRNRAP. The length of the CDR3 is 13 residues. V lost 6 bases, J lost 5 bases, and 5 bases stayed unmatched. In DNA, the CDR3 is TGTGCTAGTGGGGAAGGGACAGGTTATGGCTACACCTTC. Amino acid sequence: CASGEGTGYGYTF.